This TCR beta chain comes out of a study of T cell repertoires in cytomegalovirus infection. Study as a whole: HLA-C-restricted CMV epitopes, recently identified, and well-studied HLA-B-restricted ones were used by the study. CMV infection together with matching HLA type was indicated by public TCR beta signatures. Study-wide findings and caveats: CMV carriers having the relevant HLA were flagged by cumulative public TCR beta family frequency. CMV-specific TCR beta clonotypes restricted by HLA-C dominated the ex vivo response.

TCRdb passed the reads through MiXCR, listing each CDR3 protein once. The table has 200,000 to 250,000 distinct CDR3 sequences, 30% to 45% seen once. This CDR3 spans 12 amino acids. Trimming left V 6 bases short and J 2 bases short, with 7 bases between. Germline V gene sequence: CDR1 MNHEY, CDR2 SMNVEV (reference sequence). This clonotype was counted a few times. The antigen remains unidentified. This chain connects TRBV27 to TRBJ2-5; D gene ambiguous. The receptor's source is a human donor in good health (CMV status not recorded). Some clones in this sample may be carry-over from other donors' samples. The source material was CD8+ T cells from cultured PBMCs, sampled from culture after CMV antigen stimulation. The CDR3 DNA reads TGTGCCAGCAGCCCAGGACAAGAGACCCAGTACTTC. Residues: CASSPGQETQYF.